The 5 T cell receptor beta chains below all came from one sample that was sequenced in a study of blood T cells in healthy people across ages. PCR was performed a second time for about 7 to 12 cycles using a sample-barcoded 5' primer and a J-beta primer mix. TCRdb processed the 5' RACE reads anew with MiXCR; each CDR3 protein has one entry. The table shows around 900,000 distinct CDR3 sequences, with approximately 50% occurring only once. Source material: blood. These receptor sequences come from a woman in her sixties in good health.

Concerning this clonotype: A read error may account for a junction end that differs from germline. The genes are TRBV6-6 and TRBJ2-1; D is perhaps TRBD2 (6 bases). The J call may be faulty, since TRBJ2-7 better matches the DNA end. The CDR3 length is 14 residues. Germline CDR1 reads MNHNY; CDR2 reads SVGAGI (reference sequence). The CDR3 reads CPSSYPSEGDEQYF. The CDR3 nucleotides read TGTCCCAGCAGTTACCCCTCGGAGGGAGACGAGCAGTACTTC.

V and J are TRBV4-2 and TRBJ1-2, with TRBD1 matching 8 bases. The ends lost 1 base at V and 4 bases at J; junction bases unmatched: 11. From germline, CDR1 is LGHNA and CDR2 YNFKEQ. CDR3 length: 17 amino acids. CDR3 nucleotides: TGTGCCAGCAGCCAAGCGGGACAGGCTATCAATATCTATGGCTACACCTTC. This codes for CASSQAGQAINIYGYTF.

The chain recombines TRBV27 with TRBJ1-2; no clear D. Germline CDR1 and CDR2: MNHEY and SMNVEV (reference sequence). This CDR3 comprises 9 residues. The germline V and J ends were trimmed by 8 bases and 7 bases, with 5 bases remaining between them. This CDR3 reads CASWTGYTF. DNA of the CDR3: TGTGCCAGCTGGACTGGCTACACCTTC.

The CDR3 loop is CASTGRSLQEQYF. The CDR3 bases are TGTGCCAGCACGGGACGGTCCCTACAAGAGCAGTACTTC. This sequence joins TRBV2 and TRBJ2-7, with D perhaps given as TRBD1 or TRBD2 (5 bases each). Trimming pared 7 bases from V and 7 bases from J, leaving 17 bases between. Germline V gives CDR1 SNHLY, CDR2 FYNNEI. The CDR3 runs to 13 residues. Variable domain in full (rest from reference TRBV2 and TRBJ2-7): EPEVTQTPSHQVTQMGQEVILRCVPISNHLYFYWYRQILGQKVEFLVSFYNNEISEKSEIFDDQFSVERPDGSNFTLKIRSTKLEDSAMYFCASTGRSLQEQYFGPGTRLTVT.

This chain links TRBV4-3 with TRBJ1-4, with 7 bases matching TRBD1. CDR1 is LGHNA and CDR2 is YSLEER in the germline V gene. The CDR3 is 13 amino acids. Germline trimming cut 6 bases from V and 7 bases from J; bases unmatched to any gene: 5. DNA for the CDR3: TGCGCCAGCAGTGCGGGACAGCTTGAAAAACTGTTTTTT. The encoded protein is CASSAGQLEKLFF.